This note documents a single TCR beta chain sequence. Germline values: CDR1 MNHEY, CDR2 SVGAGI. The CDR3 is 13 amino acids. The ends were cut back, 4 bases at V and 7 bases at J, with 13 bases in the middle. The primer mix had 60 Vbeta and 13 Jbeta primers. Using immunoSEQ multiplex PCR, the repertoire was profiled, and TCRdb retains in-frame clones only, with some absent. The table records some 130,000 clones, about 73% of them present only once. This sample was taken from a study of cytomegalovirus exposure and HLA in healthy donors. Whereas donors were nominally healthy upon sampling, unrecorded immune exposures were probable.

The source material was PBMCs. This chain joins TRBV6-5 and TRBJ2-5; a weak D match, TRBD1 (6 bases). The clonotype was recovered from a woman aged 55-69 years in good health and CMV-seropositive. The CDR3 protein is CASSSGVGGTQYF. CDR3 DNA sequence: TGTGCCAGCAGTTCAGGGGTTGGGGGGACCCAGTACTTC.